Below, 11 T cell receptor beta chains from the same sample are listed, as sequenced in a study of blood T cell repertoires in COVID-19. Some clones are missing from TCRdb's copy, which holds only in-frame ones; the method was immunoSEQ multiplex PCR. The data show approximately 40,000 clones, with approximately 92% seen just once and 4.5% to 7% held by the top ten. The sequenced sample was peripheral blood. The receptors here all came from a woman older than 75 with acute or convalescent COVID-19.

The V and J genes are TRBV4-3 and TRBJ1-4; 9 bases match TRBD1. Germline CDR1 LGHNA, CDR2 YSLEER. V lost 3 bases to trimming and J lost 5 bases; unmatched junction nucleotides: 13. The CDR3 loop spans 18 amino acids. CDR3 residues: CASSHGVGTGRLNEKLFF. CDR3 in DNA: TGCGCCAGCAGCCACGGGGTGGGGACAGGGAGATTGAATGAAAAACTGTTTTTT.

This chain joins TRBV7-2 and TRBJ1-5, with 7 bases identical to TRBD1. Per germline, CDR1 SGHTA and CDR2 FQGNSA. V shed 3 bases, J shed 6 bases, and the junction held 5 bases outside the gene matches. The CDR3 loop spans 14 amino acids. CDR3 protein: CASSFDRAGQPQHF. The CDR3 DNA is TGTGCCAGCAGCTTCGACAGGGCGGGTCAGCCCCAGCATTTT.

The V gene is TRBV5-1, the J gene TRBJ2-1; no firm D call. The CDR3 runs to 15 residues. V was clipped by 0 bases and J by 7 bases, with 14 bases between them. Germline CDR1 SGHRS, CDR2 YFSETQ. DNA of the CDR3: TGCGCCAGCAGCTTGGACTACCGAGGAGCTAATGAGCAGTTCTTC. Translation gives CASSLDYRGANEQFF.

J is TRBJ2-1 and V is TRBV5-1, with D unresolved. Germline values: CDR1 SGHRS, CDR2 YFSETQ. CDR3 length equals 14 residues. Trimming shortened V by 0 bases and J by 3 bases, and 7 bases separated the two germline ends. CDR3 bases: TGCGCCAGCAGCTTGGGACTGATCTACAATGAGCAGTTCTTC. Amino acids: CASSLGLIYNEQFF.

The chain recombines TRBV5-1 with TRBJ1-4; 11 bases fit TRBD1. V shed 4 bases, J shed 7 bases, and the junction held 6 bases outside the gene matches. CDR3 length: 15 residues. CDR1 SGHRS and CDR2 YFSETQ come from the germline V gene. The CDR3 loop is CASSTGQGASEKLFF. CDR3 nucleotides: TGCGCCAGCAGCACCGGACAGGGGGCAAGTGAAAAACTGTTTTTT. The complete variable domain, with remaining parts taken from reference TRBV5-1 and TRBJ1-4, reads KAGVTQTPRYLIKTRGQQVTLSCSPISGHRSVSWYQQTPGQGLQFLFEYFSETQRNKGNFPGRFSGRQFSNSRSEMNVSTLELGDSALYLCASSTGQGASEKLFFGSGTQLSVL.

The chain links TRBV6-6 to TRBJ2-3; TRBD1 matches at 10 bases. V shed 7 bases, J shed 4 bases, and the junction held 8 bases outside the gene matches. The V gene's germline CDR1 is MNHNY and CDR2 SVGAGI (reference sequence). The CDR3 runs 15 residues. In DNA form, the CDR3 reads TGTGCCAGCACTCCCGGACAGGGGGGTCCAGATACGCAGTATTTT. It encodes CASTPGQGGPDTQYF.

The chain has TRBV19 and TRBJ1-2; D not resolved. The germline V gene encodes CDR1 LNHDA and CDR2 SQIVND (reference sequence). Trimming pared 7 bases from V and 4 bases from J, leaving 13 bases between. This CDR3 has 13 residues. The CDR3 loop reads CASKMGISYGYTF. The CDR3 DNA is TGTGCCAGTAAAATGGGCATTTCCTATGGCTACACCTTC.

The chain joins TRBV9 to TRBJ2-1; tentatively, D is TRBD1 (5 bases). This CDR3 region has 12 residues. V lost 3 bases and J lost 8, with 9 bases in between. The germline gives CDR1 SGDLS, CDR2 YYNGEE. In DNA, the CDR3 is TGTGCCAGCAGCGCCCAGGGTCATGAGCAGTTCTTC. Translated, it gives CASSAQGHEQFF.

This chain connects TRBV7-8 to TRBJ1-3, with TRBD1 matching 9 bases. This CDR3 comprises 16 residues. The V gene end was trimmed by 6 bases and the J gene end by 4 bases; junction bases not matched to a gene: 10. The germline gives CDR1 SGHVS, CDR2 FQNEAQ. CDR3 in DNA: TGTGCCAGCAGTCTAACCAACAGGGGGCTAGGAAACACCATATATTTT. As protein: CASSLTNRGLGNTIYF.

The chain is built from TRBV19 and TRBJ2-3; 16 bases align to TRBD2. The CDR3 sequence is 19 residues long. Germline CDR1 reads LNHDA; CDR2 reads SQIVND (reference sequence). V gave up 6 bases and J gave up 2 bases; unmatched junction bases: 11. CDR3 region: CASRNPLGLAGGNTDTQYF. CDR3 bases: TGTGCCAGTAGGAATCCCTTGGGACTAGCGGGGGGGAACACAGATACGCAGTATTTT.

The chain has TRBV30 and TRBJ2-4; 10 bases line up with TRBD2. The V and J ends lost 2 bases and 3 bases, in that order; junction bases with no gene match: 10. Germline lookup yields CDR1 GTSNPN and CDR2 SVGIG (reference sequence). The CDR3 length is 17 residues. CDR3 nucleotides: TGTGCCTGGAGTCCGGGACTAGCGTCCTATGGCAAAAACATTCAGTACTTC. Amino acid sequence: CAWSPGLASYGKNIQYF.